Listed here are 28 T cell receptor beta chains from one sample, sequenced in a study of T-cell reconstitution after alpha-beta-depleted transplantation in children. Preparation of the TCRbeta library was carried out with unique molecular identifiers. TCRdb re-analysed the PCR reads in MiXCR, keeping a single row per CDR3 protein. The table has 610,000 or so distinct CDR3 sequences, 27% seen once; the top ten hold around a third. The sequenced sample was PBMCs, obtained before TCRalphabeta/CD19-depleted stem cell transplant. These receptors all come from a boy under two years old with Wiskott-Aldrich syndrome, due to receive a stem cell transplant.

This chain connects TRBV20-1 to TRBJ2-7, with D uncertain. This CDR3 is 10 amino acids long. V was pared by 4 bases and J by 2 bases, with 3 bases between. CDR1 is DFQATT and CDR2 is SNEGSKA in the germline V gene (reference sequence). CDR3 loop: CSAMTYEQYF. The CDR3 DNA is TGCAGTGCTATGACCTACGAGCAGTACTTC.

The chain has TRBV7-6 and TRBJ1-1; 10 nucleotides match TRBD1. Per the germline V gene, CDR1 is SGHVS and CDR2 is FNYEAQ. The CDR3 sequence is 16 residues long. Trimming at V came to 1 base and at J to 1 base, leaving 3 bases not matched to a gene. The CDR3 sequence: CASSLGTGGTNTEAFF. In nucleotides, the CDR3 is TGTGCCAGCAGCTTAGGGACAGGGGGAACGAACACTGAAGCTTTCTTT.

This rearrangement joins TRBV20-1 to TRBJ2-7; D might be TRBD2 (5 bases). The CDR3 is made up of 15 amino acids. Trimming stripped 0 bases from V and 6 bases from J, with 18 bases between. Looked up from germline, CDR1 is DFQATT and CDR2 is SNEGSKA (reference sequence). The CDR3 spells CSARDRVDFLREQYF. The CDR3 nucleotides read TGCAGTGCTAGAGATCGGGTGGACTTCCTCCGCGAGCAGTACTTC.

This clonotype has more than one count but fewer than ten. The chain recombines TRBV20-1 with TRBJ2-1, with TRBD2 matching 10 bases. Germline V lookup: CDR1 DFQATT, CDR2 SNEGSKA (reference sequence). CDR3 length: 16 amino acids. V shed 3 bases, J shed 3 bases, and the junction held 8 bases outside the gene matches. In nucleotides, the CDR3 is TGCAGTGCTAGCAACCCGCTAGCGGGAGTCTACAATGAGCAGTTCTTC. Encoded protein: CSASNPLAGVYNEQFF.

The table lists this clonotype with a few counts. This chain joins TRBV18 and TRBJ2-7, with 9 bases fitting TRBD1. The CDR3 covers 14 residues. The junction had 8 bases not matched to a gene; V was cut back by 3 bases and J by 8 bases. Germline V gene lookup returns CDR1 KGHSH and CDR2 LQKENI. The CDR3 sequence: CASSPRTGEGKQYF. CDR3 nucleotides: TGTGCCAGCTCACCTCGGACAGGGGAAGGGAAGCAGTACTTC.

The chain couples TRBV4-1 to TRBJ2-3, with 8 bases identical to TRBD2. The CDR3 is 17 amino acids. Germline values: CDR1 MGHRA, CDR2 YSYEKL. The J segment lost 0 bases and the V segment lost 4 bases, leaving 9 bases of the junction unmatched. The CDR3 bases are TGCGCCAGCAGCCCCAGCGGGAGAGGGTCGAGCACAGATACGCAGTATTTT. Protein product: CASSPSGRGSSTDTQYF.

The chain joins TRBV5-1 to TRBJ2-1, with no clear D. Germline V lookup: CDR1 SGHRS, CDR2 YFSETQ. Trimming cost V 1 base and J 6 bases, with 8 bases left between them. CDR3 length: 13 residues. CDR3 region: CASSLRDLNEQFF. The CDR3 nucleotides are TGCGCCAGCAGCTTGAGGGATCTCAATGAGCAGTTCTTC. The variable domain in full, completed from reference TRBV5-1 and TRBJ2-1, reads KAGVTQTPRYLIKTRGQQVTLSCSPISGHRSVSWYQQTPGQGLQFLFEYFSETQRNKGNFPGRFSGRQFSNSRSEMNVSTLELGDSALYLCASSLRDLNEQFFGPGTRLTVL.

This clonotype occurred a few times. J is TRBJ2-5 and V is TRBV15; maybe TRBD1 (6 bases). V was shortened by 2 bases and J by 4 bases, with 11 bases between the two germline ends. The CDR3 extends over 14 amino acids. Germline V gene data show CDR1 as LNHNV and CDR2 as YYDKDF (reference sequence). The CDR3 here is CATSRQGNPETQYF. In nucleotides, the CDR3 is TGTGCCACCAGCAGACAGGGGAACCCAGAGACCCAGTACTTC.

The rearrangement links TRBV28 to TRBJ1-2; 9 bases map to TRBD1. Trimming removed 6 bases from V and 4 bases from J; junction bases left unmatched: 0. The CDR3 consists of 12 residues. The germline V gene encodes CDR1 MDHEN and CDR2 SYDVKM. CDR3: CASRGQGYGYTF. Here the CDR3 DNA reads TGTGCCAGCAGGGGACAGGGCTATGGCTACACCTTC.

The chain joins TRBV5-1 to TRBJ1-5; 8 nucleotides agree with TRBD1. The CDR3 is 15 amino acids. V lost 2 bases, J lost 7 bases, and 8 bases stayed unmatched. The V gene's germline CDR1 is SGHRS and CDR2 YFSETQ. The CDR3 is CASSLGTGKLQPQHF. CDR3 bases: TGCGCCAGCAGCTTAGGGACAGGCAAGTTACAGCCCCAGCATTTT.

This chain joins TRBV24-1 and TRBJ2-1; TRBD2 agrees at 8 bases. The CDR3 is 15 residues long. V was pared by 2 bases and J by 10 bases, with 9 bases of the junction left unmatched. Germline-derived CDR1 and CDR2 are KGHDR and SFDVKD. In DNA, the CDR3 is TGTGCCACCAGTGATTCTAGCGGGCCCCGGGGCGAGCAGTTCTTC. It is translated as CATSDSSGPRGEQFF.

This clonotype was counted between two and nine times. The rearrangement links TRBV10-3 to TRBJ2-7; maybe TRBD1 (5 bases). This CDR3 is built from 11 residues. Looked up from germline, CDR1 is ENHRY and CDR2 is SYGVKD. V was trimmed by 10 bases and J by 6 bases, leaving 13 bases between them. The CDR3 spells CATYTGSEQYF. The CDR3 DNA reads TGTGCCACATATACAGGATCCGAGCAGTACTTC.

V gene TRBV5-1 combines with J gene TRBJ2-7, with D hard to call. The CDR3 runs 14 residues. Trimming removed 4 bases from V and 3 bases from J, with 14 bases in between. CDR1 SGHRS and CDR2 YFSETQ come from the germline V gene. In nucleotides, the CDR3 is TGCGCCAGCAGCCCAGTGACTGGCTACTACGAGCAGTACTTC. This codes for CASSPVTGYYEQYF.

CDR3 in DNA: TGTGCCAGCAGTTCTACGGACAGGGGATCCCAAAACATTCAGTACTTC. It is translated as CASSSTDRGSQNIQYF. This chain joins TRBV12-3 or TRBV12-4 and TRBJ2-4, with TRBD1 matching 9 bases. This CDR3 has 16 residues. Trimming cost V 4 bases and J 5 bases; bases outside gene matches: 9.

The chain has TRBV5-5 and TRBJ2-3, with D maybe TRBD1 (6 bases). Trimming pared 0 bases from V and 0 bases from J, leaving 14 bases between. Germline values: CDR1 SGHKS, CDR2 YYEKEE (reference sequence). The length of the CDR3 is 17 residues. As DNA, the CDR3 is TGTGCCAGCAGCTTGGCAGGGGCAGAACCTAGCACAGATACGCAGTATTTT. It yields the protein CASSLAGAEPSTDTQYF.

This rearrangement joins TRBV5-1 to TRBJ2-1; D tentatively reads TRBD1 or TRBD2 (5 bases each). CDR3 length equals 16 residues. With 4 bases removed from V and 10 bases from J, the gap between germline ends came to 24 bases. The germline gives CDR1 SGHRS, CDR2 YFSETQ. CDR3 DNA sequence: TGCGCCAGCAGCCCGGCCGGGGACGCCGGGATTGGGGAGCAGTTCTTC. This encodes CASSPAGDAGIGEQFF.

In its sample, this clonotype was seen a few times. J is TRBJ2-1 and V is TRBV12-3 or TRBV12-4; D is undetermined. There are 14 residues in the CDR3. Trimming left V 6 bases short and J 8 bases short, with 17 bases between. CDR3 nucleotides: TGTGCCAGCAGCTACGCTCACCCGATAGATGAGCAGTTCTTC. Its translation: CASSYAHPIDEQFF.

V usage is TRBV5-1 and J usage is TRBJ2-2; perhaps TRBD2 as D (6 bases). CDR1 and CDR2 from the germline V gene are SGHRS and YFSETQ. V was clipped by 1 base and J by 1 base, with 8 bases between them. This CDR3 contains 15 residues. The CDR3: CASSLRRGNTGELFF. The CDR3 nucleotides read TGCGCCAGCAGCTTGCGGCGGGGGAACACCGGGGAGCTGTTTTTT.

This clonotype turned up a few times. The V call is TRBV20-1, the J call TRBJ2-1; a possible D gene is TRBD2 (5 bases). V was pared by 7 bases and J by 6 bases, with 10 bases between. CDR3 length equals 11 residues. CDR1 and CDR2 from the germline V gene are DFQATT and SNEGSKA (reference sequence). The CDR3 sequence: CSGTGVNEQFF. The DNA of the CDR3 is TGCAGTGGTACCGGGGTCAATGAGCAGTTCTTC.

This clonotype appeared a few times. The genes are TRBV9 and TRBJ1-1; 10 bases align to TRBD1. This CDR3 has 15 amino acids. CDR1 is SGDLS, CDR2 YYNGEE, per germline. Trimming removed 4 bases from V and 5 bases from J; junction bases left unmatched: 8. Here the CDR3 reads CASSPRTGGETEAFF. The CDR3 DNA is TGTGCCAGCAGCCCGCGGACAGGGGGGGAAACTGAAGCTTTCTTT.

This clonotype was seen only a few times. This CDR3 reads CASSVAGVIGELFF. The DNA for the CDR3 is TGTGCCAGCAGTGTAGCGGGAGTGATCGGGGAGCTGTTTTTT. The chain is built from TRBV28 and TRBJ2-2; 9 positions match TRBD2. V dropped 5 bases and J dropped 7; count of bases not matched to a gene: 5. Germline-derived CDR1 and CDR2 are MDHEN and SYDVKM. The CDR3 is 14 amino acids.

The CDR3 sequence is CSARDGVECRVAYNEQFF. In DNA, the CDR3 is TGCAGTGCTAGAGATGGAGTGGAGTGCAGGGTGGCCTACAATGAGCAGTTCTTC. This chain uses TRBV20-1 with TRBJ2-1; D perhaps matches TRBD1 (5 bases). The V gene lost 0 bases and the J gene lost 2 bases, with 20 bases spanning the gap. Germline V CDR1 and CDR2: DFQATT, SNEGSKA (reference sequence). The CDR3 covers 18 residues.

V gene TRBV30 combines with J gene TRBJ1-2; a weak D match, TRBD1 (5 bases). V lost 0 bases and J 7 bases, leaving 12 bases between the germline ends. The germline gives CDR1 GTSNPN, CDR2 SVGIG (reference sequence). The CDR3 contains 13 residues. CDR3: CAWSVLRARGYTF. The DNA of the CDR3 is TGTGCCTGGAGTGTACTCAGGGCGCGTGGCTACACCTTC.

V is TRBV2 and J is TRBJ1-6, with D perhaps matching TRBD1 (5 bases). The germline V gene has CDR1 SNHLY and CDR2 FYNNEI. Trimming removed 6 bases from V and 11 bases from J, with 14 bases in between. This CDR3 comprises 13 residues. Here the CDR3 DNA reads TGTGCCAGCAGGCGGGTCCAAGGGGCACCCCTCCACTTT. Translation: CASRRVQGAPLHF.

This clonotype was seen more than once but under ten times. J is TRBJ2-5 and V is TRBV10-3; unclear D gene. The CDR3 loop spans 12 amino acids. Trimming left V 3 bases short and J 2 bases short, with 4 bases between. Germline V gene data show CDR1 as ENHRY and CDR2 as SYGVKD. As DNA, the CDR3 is TGTGCCATCAGTGAAAGGCAAGAGACCCAGTACTTC. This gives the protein CAISERQETQYF.

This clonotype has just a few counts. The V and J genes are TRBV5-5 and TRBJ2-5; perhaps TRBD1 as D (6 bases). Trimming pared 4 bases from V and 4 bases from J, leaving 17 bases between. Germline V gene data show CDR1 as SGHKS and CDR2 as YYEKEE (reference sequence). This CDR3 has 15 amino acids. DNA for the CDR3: TGTGCCAGCAGCCTGGGGAGAAGAGGGGGAGAGACCCAGTACTTC. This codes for CASSLGRRGGETQYF.

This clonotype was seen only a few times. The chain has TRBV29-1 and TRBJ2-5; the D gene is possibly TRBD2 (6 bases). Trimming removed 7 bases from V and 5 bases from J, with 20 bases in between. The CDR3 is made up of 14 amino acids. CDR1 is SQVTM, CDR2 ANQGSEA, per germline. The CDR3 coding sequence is TGCAGCGCCGACCCCAGGGAAGGGAGGGAGACCCAGTACTTC. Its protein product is CSADPREGRETQYF.

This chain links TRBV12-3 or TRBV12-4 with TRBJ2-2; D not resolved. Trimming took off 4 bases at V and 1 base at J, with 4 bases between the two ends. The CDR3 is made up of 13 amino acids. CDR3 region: CASSWKNTGELFF. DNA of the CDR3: TGTGCCAGCAGTTGGAAGAACACCGGGGAGCTGTTTTTT.